This T cell receptor (beta chain) was retrieved from a study of T cell changes during pregnancy in multiple sclerosis. Concerning this clone: Other DNA sequences in the same sample also yield this CDR3.

Trimming left V 2 bases short and J 5 bases short, with 7 bases between. Germline V gene lookup returns CDR1 SGHDT and CDR2 YYEEEE. The CDR3 runs 12 residues. Repertoires were generated with immunoSEQ multiplex PCR, while TCRdb's copy carries only in-frame clones and drops some. The sample holds tens of thousands of clones, around 90% seen once. Sequencing used peripheral blood, obtained in the second trimester of pregnancy. The chain recombines TRBV5-6 with TRBJ1-1, with D possibly matching TRBD1 (6 bases). This receptor was identified in a female donor with multiple sclerosis, enrolled in a pregnancy study. CDR3 in amino acids: CASSLRGTEAFF. The CDR3, as DNA: TGTGCCAGCAGCTTAAGGGGGACTGAAGCTTTCTTT.